This TCR beta chain is from a study of cytomegalovirus exposure and HLA in healthy donors. Study-level background: For the 300 to 400 genotyped donors, 65% to 90% fell within the Caucasian-associated ancestry cluster.

The V gene end was trimmed by 6 bases and the J gene end by 4 bases; junction bases not matched to a gene: 4. Germline V gene sequence: CDR1 KGHSH, CDR2 LQKENI. This CDR3 has 14 residues. A multiplex PCR was run with 60 Vbeta primers and 13 Jbeta primers. Profiled with immunoSEQ multiplex PCR; TCRdb holds only in-frame clones, not every one. The repertoire includes roughly 140,000 clones, about three quarters of them detected once, and about 1.5% sits in the top ten. A word on this clone: As yet, its antigen is unknown.

Points from the study as a whole: The investigators catalogued 150 to 200 TCR beta chains as cytomegalovirus-associated.

Healthy donors of bone marrow made up the group. These donors counted as nominally healthy when sampled, but unrecorded immune exposures were likely. The sequencing sample was made of PBMCs. The chain has TRBV18 and TRBJ2-1, with 9 bases lining up with TRBD1. This receptor was obtained from a woman aged 25-40 years in good health and CMV-seronegative. CDR3 sequence (DNA): TGTGCCAGCTCTCCCGGGACAGGGTACAATGAGCAGTTCTTC. Translated, it gives CASSPGTGYNEQFF.